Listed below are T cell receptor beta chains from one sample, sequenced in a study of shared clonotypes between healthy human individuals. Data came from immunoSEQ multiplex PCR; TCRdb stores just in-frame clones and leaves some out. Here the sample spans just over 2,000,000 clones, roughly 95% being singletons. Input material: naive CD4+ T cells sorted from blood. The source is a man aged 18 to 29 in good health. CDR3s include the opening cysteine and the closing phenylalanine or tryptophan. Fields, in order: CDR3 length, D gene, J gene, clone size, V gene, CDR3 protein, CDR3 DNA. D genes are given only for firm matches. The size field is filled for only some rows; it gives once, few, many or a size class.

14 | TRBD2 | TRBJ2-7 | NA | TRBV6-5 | CASKNGGKSNEQYF | TGTGCCAGCAAAAACGGGGGGAAGTCCAACGAGCAGTACTTC
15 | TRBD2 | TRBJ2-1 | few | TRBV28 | CASSFRLAGGFEQFF | TGTGCCAGCAGTTTTCGGCTAGCGGGGGGGTTCGAGCAGTTCTTC
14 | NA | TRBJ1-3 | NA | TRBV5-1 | CASSLAGYGNTIYF | TGCGCCAGCAGCTTGGCCGGGTATGGAAACACCATATATTTT
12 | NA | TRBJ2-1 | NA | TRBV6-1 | CASGRGYNEQFF | TGTGCCAGCGGTAGGGGGTACAATGAGCAGTTCTTC
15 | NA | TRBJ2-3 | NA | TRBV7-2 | CASSLSGTSTDTQYF | TGTGCCAGCAGCCTCAGCGGCACTAGCACAGATACGCAGTATTTT
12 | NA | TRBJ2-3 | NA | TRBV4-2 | CASSLSTDTQYF | TGTGCCAGCAGCCTTAGCACAGATACGCAGTATTTT
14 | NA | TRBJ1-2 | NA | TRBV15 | CATSRDLVAYGYTF | TGTGCCACCAGCAGAGATCTGGTGGCCTATGGCTACACCTTC
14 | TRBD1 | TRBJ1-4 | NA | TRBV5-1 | CASSPGQGGEKLFF | TGCGCCAGCAGCCCGGGACAGGGAGGGGAAAAACTGTTTTTT
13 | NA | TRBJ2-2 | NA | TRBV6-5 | CASNPSGTGELFF | TGTGCCAGCAATCCAAGCGGGACCGGGGAGCTGTTTTTT
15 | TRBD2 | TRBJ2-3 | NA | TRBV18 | CASSPIGTTPDTQYF | TGTGCCAGCTCACCAATAGGGACTACCCCAGATACGCAGTATTTT
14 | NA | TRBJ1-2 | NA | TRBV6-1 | CASSEGRGYYGYTF | TGTGCCAGCAGTGAAGGCAGGGGTTACTATGGCTACACCTTC
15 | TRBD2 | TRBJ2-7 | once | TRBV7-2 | CASSQRGGRFVEQYF | TGTGCCAGCAGCCAGCGGGGCGGGAGGTTTGTCGAGCAGTACTTC
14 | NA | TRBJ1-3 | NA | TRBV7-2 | CASSLRGAGNTIYF | TGTGCCAGCAGCTTAAGGGGAGCAGGAAACACCATATATTTT
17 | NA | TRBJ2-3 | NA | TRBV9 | CASSEGPGRTSTDTQYF | TGTGCCAGCAGCGAAGGGCCGGGCCGTACTAGCACAGATACGCAGTATTTT
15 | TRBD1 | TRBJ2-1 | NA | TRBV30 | CAWSVGQSSRNEQFF | TGTGCCTGGAGTGTGGGACAGTCTAGCAGGAATGAGCAGTTCTTC
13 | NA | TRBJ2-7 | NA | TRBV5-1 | CASSLYTSYEQYF | TGCGCCAGCAGCTTGTACACTTCCTACGAGCAGTACTTC
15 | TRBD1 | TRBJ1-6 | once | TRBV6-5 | CASSYSGTGSSPLHF | TGTGCCAGCAGTTACTCTGGGACAGGTAGTTCACCCCTCCACTTT
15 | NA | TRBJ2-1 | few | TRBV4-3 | CASRIGESDYNEQFF | TGCGCCAGCAGAATTGGGGAGTCAGACTACAATGAGCAGTTCTTC
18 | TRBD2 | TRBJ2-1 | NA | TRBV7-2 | CASSRGLAGGPTYNEQFF | TGTGCCAGCAGCCGGGGACTAGCGGGAGGGCCCACCTACAATGAGCAGTTCTTC
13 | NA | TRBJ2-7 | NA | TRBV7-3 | CASSVDRSGEQYF | TGTGCCAGCAGCGTAGACCGGTCAGGGGAGCAGTACTTC
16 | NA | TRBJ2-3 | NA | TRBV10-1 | CASSESNGFTTDTQYF | TGCGCCAGCAGTGAGTCGAATGGGTTTACCACAGATACGCAGTATTTT
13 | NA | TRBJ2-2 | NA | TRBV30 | CAWSVLATGELFF | TGTGCCTGGAGTGTACTAGCCACCGGGGAGCTGTTTTTT
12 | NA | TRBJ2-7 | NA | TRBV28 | CASSLQGYEQYF | TGTGCCAGCAGTCTACAGGGCTACGAGCAGTACTTC
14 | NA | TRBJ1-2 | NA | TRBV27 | CASSFNTGIGGYTF | TGTGCCAGCAGTTTTAACACGGGGATAGGGGGCTACACCTTC
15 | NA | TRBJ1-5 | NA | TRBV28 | CASREGTWSNQPQHF | TGTGCCAGCAGGGAGGGAACGTGGAGCAATCAGCCCCAGCATTTT
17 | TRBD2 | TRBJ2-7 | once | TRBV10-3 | CAISEGTSGRVFYEQYF | TGTGCCATCAGTGAGGGGACTAGCGGGAGAGTCTTCTACGAGCAGTACTTC
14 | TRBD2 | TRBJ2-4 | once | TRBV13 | CASSLGGRADIQYF | TGTGCCAGCAGCTTAGGAGGGAGGGCGGACATTCAGTACTTC
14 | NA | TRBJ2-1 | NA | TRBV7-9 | CASSLEGSHNEQFF | TGTGCCAGCAGCTTAGAAGGTTCGCACAATGAGCAGTTCTTC
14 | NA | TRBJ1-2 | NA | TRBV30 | CAWSVRGLNYGYTF | TGTGCCTGGAGTGTACGGGGCCTGAACTATGGCTACACCTTC
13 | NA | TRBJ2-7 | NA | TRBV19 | CASSRDLFYEQYF | TGTGCCAGTAGTAGGGACCTCTTCTACGAGCAGTACTTC
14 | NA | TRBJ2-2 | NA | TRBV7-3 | CASSQTGNTGELFF | TGTGCCAGCAGCCAAACAGGGAACACCGGGGAGCTGTTTTTT
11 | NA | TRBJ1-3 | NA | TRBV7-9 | CASSPGNTIYF | TGTGCCAGCAGCCCCGGAAACACCATATATTTT
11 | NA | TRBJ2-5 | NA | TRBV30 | CAWSPLETQYF | TGTGCCTGGAGTCCGCTGGAGACCCAGTACTTC
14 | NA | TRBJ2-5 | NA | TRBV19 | CASSIGGFQETQYF | TGTGCCAGTAGTATTGGGGGGTTCCAAGAGACCCAGTACTTC
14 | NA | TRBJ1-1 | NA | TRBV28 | CASSLEGMNTEAFF | TGTGCCAGCAGTTTGGAGGGCATGAACACTGAAGCTTTCTTT
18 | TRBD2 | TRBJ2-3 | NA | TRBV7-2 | CASSKGLAGALTTDTQYF | TGTGCCAGCAGCAAGGGACTAGCGGGAGCGCTAACTACAGATACGCAGTATTTT
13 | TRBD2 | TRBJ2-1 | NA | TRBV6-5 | CASSRLASNEQFF | TGTGCCAGCAGCAGACTAGCGAGCAATGAGCAGTTCTTC
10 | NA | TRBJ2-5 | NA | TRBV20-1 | CSARGETQYF | TGCAGTGCTAGGGGCGAGACCCAGTACTTC
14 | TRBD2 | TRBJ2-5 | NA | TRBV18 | CASSLPGGKETQYF | TGTGCCAGCTCACTACCGGGAGGGAAAGAGACCCAGTACTTC
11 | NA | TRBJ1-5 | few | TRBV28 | CASSLHQPQHF | TGTGCCAGCAGTTTACACCAGCCCCAGCATTTT
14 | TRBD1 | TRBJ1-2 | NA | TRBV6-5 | CASSSSGDRVGYTF | TGTGCCAGCAGTTCTTCAGGGGACAGGGTTGGCTACACCTTC
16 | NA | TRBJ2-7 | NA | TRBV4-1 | CASSQDPGTDSYEQYF | TGCGCCAGCAGCCAAGATCCCGGGACGGACTCCTACGAGCAGTACTTC